This TCR beta chain is drawn from a study of T cells in Graves' hyperthyroidism and ophthalmopathy. Study-level results: Most expanded thyroid clonotypes above 0.001 also appeared in blood.

RNA transcripts provided the source from which TCR beta CDR3 regions were amplified. First-round RT-PCR targeting the TCR CDR3 was performed with the HTBI primer set. Each CDR3 protein gets one entry after TCRdb re-called the multiplex PCR reads with MiXCR. The data contain around 300,000 distinct CDR3 sequences, 13% of them singletons. The CDR3 loop spans 17 amino acids. The V gene end was trimmed by 2 bases and the J gene end by 6 bases; junction bases not matched to a gene: 10. Looked up from germline, CDR1 is SGHTA and CDR2 is FQGTGA. To note about this clonotype: Antigen specificity is unknown.

Patients were excluded for uncontrolled infection, other autoimmune disease, pregnancy or lactation. A sample of blood taken at first hyperthyroidism diagnosis preceded any ophthalmopathy symptoms. The receptor was isolated from a woman aged 25 to 39 with Graves' hyperthyroidism that later progressed to Graves' ophthalmopathy. The rearrangement uses TRBV7-3 and TRBJ2-3; TRBD2 matches 11 bases. Sequences were obtained from blood. DNA of the CDR3: TGTGCCAGCAGCTTAGCCTCTCCTAGCGGGGGGAGGGATACGCAGTATTTT. Translating it yields CASSLASPSGGRDTQYF.